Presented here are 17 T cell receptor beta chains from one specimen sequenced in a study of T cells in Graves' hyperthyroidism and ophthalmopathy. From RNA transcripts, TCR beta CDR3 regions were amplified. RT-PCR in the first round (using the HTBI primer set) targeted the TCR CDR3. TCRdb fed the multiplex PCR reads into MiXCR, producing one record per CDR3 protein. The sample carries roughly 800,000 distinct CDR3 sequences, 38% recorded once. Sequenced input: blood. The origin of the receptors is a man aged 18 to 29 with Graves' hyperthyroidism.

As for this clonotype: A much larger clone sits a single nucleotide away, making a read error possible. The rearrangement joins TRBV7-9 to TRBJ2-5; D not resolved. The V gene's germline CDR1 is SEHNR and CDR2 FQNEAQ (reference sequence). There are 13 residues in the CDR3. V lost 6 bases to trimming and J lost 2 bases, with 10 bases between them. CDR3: CASSFKKQETQYF. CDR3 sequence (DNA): TGTGCCAGCAGTTTTAAGAAGCAAGAGACCCAGTACTTC.

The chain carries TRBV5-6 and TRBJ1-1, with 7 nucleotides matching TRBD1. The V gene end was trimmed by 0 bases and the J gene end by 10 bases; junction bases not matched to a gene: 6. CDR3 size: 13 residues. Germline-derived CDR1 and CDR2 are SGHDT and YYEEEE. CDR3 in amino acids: CASSLVQGEGAFF. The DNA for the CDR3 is TGTGCCAGCAGCTTGGTTCAGGGGGAAGGAGCTTTCTTT.

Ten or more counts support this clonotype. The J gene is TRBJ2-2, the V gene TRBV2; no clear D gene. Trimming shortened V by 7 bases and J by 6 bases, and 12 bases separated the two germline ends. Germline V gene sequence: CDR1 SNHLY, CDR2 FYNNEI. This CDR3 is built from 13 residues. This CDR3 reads CASNLNDAGELFF. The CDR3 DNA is TGTGCCAGCAACCTCAATGATGCCGGGGAGCTGTTTTTT.

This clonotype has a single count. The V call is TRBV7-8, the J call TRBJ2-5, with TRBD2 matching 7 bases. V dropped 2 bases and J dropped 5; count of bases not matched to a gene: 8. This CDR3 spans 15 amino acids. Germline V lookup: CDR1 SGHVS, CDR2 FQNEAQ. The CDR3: CASSLFSQGGETQYF. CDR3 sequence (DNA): TGTGCCAGCAGCTTATTCTCGCAGGGAGGGGAGACCCAGTACTTC.

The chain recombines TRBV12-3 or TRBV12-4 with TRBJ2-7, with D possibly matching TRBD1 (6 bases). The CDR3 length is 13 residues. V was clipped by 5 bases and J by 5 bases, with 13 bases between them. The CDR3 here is CASSTGSINEQYF. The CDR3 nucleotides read TGTGCCAGCAGTACAGGGAGTATCAACGAGCAGTACTTC.

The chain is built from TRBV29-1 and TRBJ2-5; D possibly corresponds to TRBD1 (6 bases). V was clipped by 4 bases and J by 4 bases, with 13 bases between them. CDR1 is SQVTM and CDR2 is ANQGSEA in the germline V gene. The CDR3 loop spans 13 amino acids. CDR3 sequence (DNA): TGCAGCGTTGGTGGGAAAGGGGGAGAGACCCAGTACTTC. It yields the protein CSVGGKGGETQYF.

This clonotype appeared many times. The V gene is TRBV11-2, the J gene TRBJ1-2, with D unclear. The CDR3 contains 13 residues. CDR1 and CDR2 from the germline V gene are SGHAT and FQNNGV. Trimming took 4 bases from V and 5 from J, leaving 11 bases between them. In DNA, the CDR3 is TGTGCCAGCAGCTCAGCCGCTACGTATGGCTACACCTTC. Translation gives CASSSAATYGYTF.

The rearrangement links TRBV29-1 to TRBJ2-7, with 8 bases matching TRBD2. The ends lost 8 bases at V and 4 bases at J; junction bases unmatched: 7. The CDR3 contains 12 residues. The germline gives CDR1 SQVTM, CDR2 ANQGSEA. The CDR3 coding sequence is TGCAGCTTAGTGGCGGGAGGTTACGAGCAGTACTTC. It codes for CSLVAGGYEQYF.

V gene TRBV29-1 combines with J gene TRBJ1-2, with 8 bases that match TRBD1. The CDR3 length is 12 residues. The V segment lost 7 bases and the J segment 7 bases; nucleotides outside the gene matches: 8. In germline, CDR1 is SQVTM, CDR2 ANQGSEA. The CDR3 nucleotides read TGCAGCGGCCAGGACAGGGCTCCTGGCTACACCTTC. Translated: CSGQDRAPGYTF.

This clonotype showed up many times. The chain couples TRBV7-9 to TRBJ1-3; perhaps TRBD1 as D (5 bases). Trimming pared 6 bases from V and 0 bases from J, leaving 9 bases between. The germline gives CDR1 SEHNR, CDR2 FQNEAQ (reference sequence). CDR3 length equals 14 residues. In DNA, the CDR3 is TGTGCCAGCAGATCAGGGAACTCTGGAAACACCATATATTTT. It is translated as CASRSGNSGNTIYF.

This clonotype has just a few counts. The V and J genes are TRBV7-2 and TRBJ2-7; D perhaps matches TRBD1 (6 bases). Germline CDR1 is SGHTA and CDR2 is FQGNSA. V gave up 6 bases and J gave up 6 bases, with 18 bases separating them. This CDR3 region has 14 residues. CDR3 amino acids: CASSETTQGREQYF. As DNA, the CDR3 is TGTGCCAGCAGTGAAACCACCCAGGGGCGCGAGCAGTACTTC.

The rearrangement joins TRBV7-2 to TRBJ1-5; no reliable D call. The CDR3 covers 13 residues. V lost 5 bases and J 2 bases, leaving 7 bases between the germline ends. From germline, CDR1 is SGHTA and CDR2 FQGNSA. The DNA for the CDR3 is TGTGCCAGCAGCGGGGTACGCAATCAGCCCCAGCATTTT. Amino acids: CASSGVRNQPQHF.

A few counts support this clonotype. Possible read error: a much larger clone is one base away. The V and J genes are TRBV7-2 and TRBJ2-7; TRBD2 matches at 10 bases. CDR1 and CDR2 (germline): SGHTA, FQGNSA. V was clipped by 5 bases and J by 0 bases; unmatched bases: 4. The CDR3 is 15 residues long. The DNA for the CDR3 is TGTGCCAGCAGCGTTAGCGGGAGGAGCTCCTACGAGCAGTACTTC. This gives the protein CASSVSGRSSYEQYF.

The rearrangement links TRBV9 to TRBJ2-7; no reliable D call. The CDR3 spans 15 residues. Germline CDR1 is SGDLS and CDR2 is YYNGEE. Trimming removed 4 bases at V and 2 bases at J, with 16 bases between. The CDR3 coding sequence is TGTGCCAGCAGCCCGCAGGACGGCGCTCCCTACGAGCAGTACTTC. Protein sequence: CASSPQDGAPYEQYF.

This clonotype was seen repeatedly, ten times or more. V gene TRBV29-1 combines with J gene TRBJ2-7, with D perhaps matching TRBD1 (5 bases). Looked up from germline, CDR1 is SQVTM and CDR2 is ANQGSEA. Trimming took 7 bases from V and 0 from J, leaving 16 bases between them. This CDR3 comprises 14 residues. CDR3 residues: CSGATGKSSYEQYF. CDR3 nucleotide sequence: TGCAGCGGCGCAACAGGTAAAAGCTCCTACGAGCAGTACTTC.

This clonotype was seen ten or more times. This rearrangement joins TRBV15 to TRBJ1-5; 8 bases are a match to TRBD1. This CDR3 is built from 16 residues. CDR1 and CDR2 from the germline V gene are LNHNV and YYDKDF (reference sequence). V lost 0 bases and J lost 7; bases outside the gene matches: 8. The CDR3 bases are TGTGCCACCAGCAGAGATTTAGGACAGGGAGGCCAGCCCCAGCATTTT. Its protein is CATSRDLGQGGQPQHF.

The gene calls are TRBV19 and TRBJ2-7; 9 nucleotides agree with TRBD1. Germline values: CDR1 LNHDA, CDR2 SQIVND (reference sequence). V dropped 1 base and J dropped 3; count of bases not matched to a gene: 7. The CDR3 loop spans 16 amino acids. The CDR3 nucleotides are TGTGCCAGTAGTATAGTCCCGGGACAGGGAATCTACGAGCAGTACTTC. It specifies CASSIVPGQGIYEQYF.